This TCR beta chain comes out of a study of blood T cell repertoires in COVID-19. Study background: The origin of the acute and convalescent COVID-19 samples was the United States, Italy and Spain. Nucleic acid was either cDNA or gDNA, and it came from T cells, B-cell-depleted T cells, or PBMCs.

The junction had 4 bases not matched to a gene; V was cut back by 4 bases and J by 11 bases. This CDR3 is 13 amino acids long. The V gene's germline CDR1 is KGHDR and CDR2 SFDVKD. TCRdb's copy holds only in-frame clones and misses some; the assay was immunoSEQ multiplex PCR. The sample lists around 280,000 clones; around 90% were seen once. Across about two dozen US areas, participants ranged in age from about 18 to 90 years. Participants' reported clinical history set cohort assignment. The source material was PBMCs or T cells enriched from blood (not recorded which). The chain is built from TRBV24-1 and TRBJ2-1, with TRBD2 matching over 10 bases. The TCR comes from a woman aged 18-29 years with acute COVID-19. CDR3 coding DNA: TGTGCCACCAGTGACCGACTAGCGGGTCAGCAGTTCTTC. Its protein is CATSDRLAGQQFF.